The rows below give T cell receptor beta chains drawn from one sample of a study of STAT3 mutations in large granular lymphocyte leukemia. The protocol was immunoSEQ multiplex PCR, while the TCRdb copy is restricted to in-frame clones and leaves out a portion. The data hold approximately 22,000 clones, with about 95% observed a single time. The sample comprised peripheral blood mononuclear cells. All receptors derive from a man in his forties or fifties with T-cell large granular lymphocyte leukemia. Some clones in this sample may be carry-over from other donors' samples. The CDR3 runs from the conserved cysteine through the conserved F or W. D genes are given only for firm matches. A row's size may be missing; if present it is once, few, many or a size class.

length,V,D,J,size,CDR3,DNA
14,TRBV28,.,TRBJ2-7,.,CASSLSPGEYEQYF,TGTGCCAGCAGTTTATCCCCAGGGGAGTACGAGCAGTACTTC
13,TRBV28,.,TRBJ1-2,.,CASTYRAQQGYTF,TGTGCCAGCACCTACAGGGCACAGCAGGGCTACACCTTC
16,TRBV14,TRBD1,TRBJ1-2,.,CASSYGTAPLGYGYTF,TGTGCCAGCAGCTATGGGACAGCCCCCTTGGGCTATGGCTACACCTTC
14,TRBV27,TRBD1,TRBJ1-2,.,CASSSGQGNYGYTF,TGTGCCAGCAGTTCGGGACAGGGGAACTATGGCTACACCTTC
13,TRBV30,.,TRBJ1-5,few,CAWSDRANQPQHF,TGTGCCTGGAGCGACCGGGCTAATCAGCCCCAGCATTTT
16,TRBV6-6,.,TRBJ1-5,.,CASSYIGLGSNQPQHF,TGTGCCAGCAGTTATATCGGGTTGGGAAGCAATCAGCCCCAGCATTTT
11,TRBV6-6,.,TRBJ1-2,.,CASRPGGGYTF,TGTGCCAGCAGGCCGGGGGGTGGCTACACCTTC
14,TRBV25-1,TRBD1,TRBJ2-7,once,CASSERGDRDEQYF,TGTGCCAGCAGTGAACGGGGAGACAGGGACGAGCAGTACTTC
14,TRBV5-4,.,TRBJ2-3,.,CASSLMGPADTQYF,TGTGCCAGCAGCTTGATGGGCCCAGCGGATACGCAGTATTTT
13,TRBV19,.,TRBJ2-5,.,CASSRRFQETQYF,TGTGCCAGTAGTAGACGTTTCCAAGAGACCCAGTACTTC
17,TRBV6-1,TRBD2,TRBJ2-3,.,CASSEASGGAGTDTQYF,TGTGCCAGCAGTGAGGCTAGCGGGGGGGCAGGTACAGATACGCAGTATTTT
15,TRBV6-1,.,TRBJ2-7,.,CASSEYGPGSYEQYF,TGTGCCAGCAGTGAATACGGCCCAGGCAGCTACGAGCAGTACTTC